This TCR beta chain was profiled in a study of chemoradiotherapy in HPV16-positive cancers (dated by TCRdb to the early 2020s). Notes on the research overall: Candidate HPV-specific T-cell clones and common TCR motifs were defined through functional T-cell assays on cells from a couple of HPV16-positive patients. The candidate HPV-specific TCRs and motifs were then tracked in TCR repertoires from around 86 patients with HPV-related cancers. Whether T-cell immunity against the HPV oncoproteins E6 and E7 changes during chemoradiotherapy and whether survival is affected by this immunity were examined in the study.

The protocol used for the library was the immunoSEQ multiplex PCR assay. The immuneACCESS repertoire file appears here via TCRdb, limited to in-frame rearrangements. These files lack a portion of the clones; in checked studies, under half of the deficit traces to unresolved V genes, and the cause of the others is not known. The sample table holds roughly 7,600 clones, of which 71% were seen once. 5.1% of the sample lies in the top ten. Repertoires were sampled multiple times during chemoradiotherapy, which allowed clonal expansion in the tumor microenvironment to be followed. A single count supports this clone. No antigen is known for it. No base quality values were provided; no much bigger clone lies one nucleotide off. The CDR3 runs 13 amino acids, cysteine and phenylalanine included. Only the CDR3 region is kept as DNA, spanning 39 bases read in frame from base 1. From the germline V gene, CDR1 is SGHTA and CDR2 is FQGNSA. V sheds 3 bases and J sheds 7 bases, leaving 10 bases between their ends.

What the work shows at the level of the full study, not this receptor alone: Expansion of candidate HPV-specific clones and E7-related TCR motifs was observed in the tumor microenvironment during treatment, whereas no such expansion was observed for non-HPV-specific T cells. Improved recurrence-free survival in HPV16-positive patients was associated with expansion of HPV-responsive T cells during chemoradiotherapy. Only a couple of HPV16-positive patients were used to derive the functional definition of HPV-specific T cells, and the survival association was reported for HPV16-positive patients.

The chain uses TRBV7-2 and TRBJ1-5; the D gene assignment is ambiguous. Sequenced here: tumor tissue, sampled from a patient who underwent chemoradiotherapy. The source is a human donor with HPV-associated anogenital cancer. The nucleotide sequence is TGTGCCAGCAGCTTCTCTAGGGAGCAGCCCCAGCATTTT. Its coded protein is CASSFSREQPQHF.